The present entry profiles one T cell receptor beta chain with its context. As yet, its antigen is unknown. Trimming pared 1 base from V and 4 bases from J, leaving 11 bases between. Germline values: CDR1 MGHRA, CDR2 YSYEKL. The length of the CDR3 is 14 residues. Noted time point: blood from clinic visit 5 months post-surgery; TSC patient then seizure free. Before surgery, patients took at least one anti-epileptic drug. This sample is drawn from a study of brain T cells in children with intractable seizures. TCRdb keeps only in-frame clones here, not all; method: immunoSEQ multiplex PCR. The data show about 340,000 clones, about 94% seen once. The study, taken as a whole, reports: Pre- and post-surgery blood differed in depth, so pre-surgery absences may be undersampling. HCMV serostatus was not known, and viral specificity came from CDR3 similarity only.

The V and J genes are TRBV4-1 and TRBJ2-7, with a weak D call TRBD1 (6 bases). This receptor was identified in a boy under two years old with tuberous sclerosis and intractable seizures. This sample comprised peripheral blood, obtained more than 4 months after surgery. This CDR3 reads CASSQVGAAYEQYF. Written as DNA, the CDR3 is TGCGCCAGCAGCCAAGTGGGGGCTGCTTACGAGCAGTACTTC.